The 10 T cell receptor beta chains reported below all come from one sample, sequenced in a study of regulatory T cells in long-lasting Graves disease. According to the study, TCR beta libraries were built with iRepertoire HTBI primers and CDR3-region Arm-PCR. TCRdb ran MiXCR on the multiplex PCR reads and lists one entry per CDR3 protein. The sample consists of about 470,000 distinct CDR3 sequences, 15% to 20% of them appearing once. Time point noted: newly diagnosed GD, antithyroid drugs for less than 3 months. After RNA was extracted from PBMCs, the TCR library was made from it. These records were also assigned to another study, of T cells in Graves' hyperthyroidism and ophthalmopathy.

This sample comprised peripheral blood mononuclear cells (PBMCs), obtained at new diagnosis, from a patient treated with antithyroid drugs. The source of these receptors is a man in his forties with Graves disease.

This clonotype was seen more than once but under ten times. This chain uses TRBV19 with TRBJ2-7, with 7 bases matching TRBD1. The CDR3 is 12 amino acids. Germline assignment: CDR1 LNHDA and CDR2 SQIVND (reference sequence). J gave up 6 bases and V 4 bases, and 3 bases lay outside the gene matches. CDR3 in DNA: TGTGCCAGTAGTAACTCAGGGGGCGAGCAGTACTTC. It yields the protein CASSNSGGEQYF.

This clonotype showed up just a few times. This rearrangement joins TRBV19 to TRBJ2-2, with D hard to call. From germline, CDR1 is LNHDA and CDR2 SQIVND (reference sequence). Trimming removed 2 bases at V and 6 bases at J, with 7 bases between. CDR3 length: 13 amino acids. CDR3 bases: TGTGCCAGTAGTATAAGGGTGTCCGGGGAGCTGTTTTTT. It translates to CASSIRVSGELFF.

This clonotype was counted only a few times. This sequence joins TRBV12-5 and TRBJ2-3; 8 bases agree with TRBD2. The CDR3 loop spans 18 amino acids. Germline-derived CDR1 and CDR2 are LGHNT and FRNRAP. Germline trimming cut 3 bases from V and 0 bases from J; bases unmatched to any gene: 11. CDR3 sequence: CASGLGRTSGGSTDTQYF. The CDR3 region has the DNA TGTGCTAGTGGTTTAGGCCGAACTAGCGGAGGCAGCACAGATACGCAGTATTTT.

This clonotype was counted many times. The CDR3 here is CSVEADTDTQYF. CDR3 coding DNA: TGCAGCGTTGAGGCAGACACAGATACGCAGTATTTT. The chain joins TRBV29-1 to TRBJ2-3; no clear D gene. This CDR3 is 12 amino acids long. Germline V gene sequence: CDR1 SQVTM, CDR2 ANQGSEA. V was pared by 3 bases and J by 2 bases, with 6 bases between.

There are many counts of this clonotype. CDR3 region: CATSDLSSNQPQHF. The CDR3 DNA is TGTGCCACCAGTGATTTGAGTAGCAATCAGCCCCAGCATTTT. This chain connects TRBV24-1 to TRBJ1-5; D is uncertain. This CDR3 region has 14 residues. The V end was cut by 0 bases, the J end by 0 bases, with 2 bases between. Germline lookup yields CDR1 KGHDR and CDR2 SFDVKD.

This clonotype was detected many times. This rearrangement joins TRBV7-9 to TRBJ2-1, with 11 bases matching TRBD2. The V gene's germline CDR1 is SEHNR and CDR2 FQNEAQ (reference sequence). V trimming: 5 bases; J trimming: 6 bases; junction bases outside the gene matches: 6. The CDR3 is 15 residues long. CDR3 nucleotide sequence: TGTGCCAGCAGCCCCTTAGGACTAGCGGGCAATGAGCAGTTCTTC. This encodes CASSPLGLAGNEQFF.

In its sample, this clonotype was seen a few times. The chain joins TRBV18 to TRBJ2-7; D may be TRBD1 or TRBD2 (5 bases each). V shed 6 bases and J shed 2 bases, with 17 bases lying between them. The germline V gene has CDR1 KGHSH and CDR2 LQKENI. The CDR3 covers 15 residues. As DNA, the CDR3 is TGTGCCAGCTCCCTAACCGGGACCGTCACCTACGAGCAGTACTTC. As protein: CASSLTGTVTYEQYF.

The chain has TRBV28 and TRBJ2-1, with 9 bases matching TRBD1. This CDR3 region has 16 residues. The junction had 12 bases not matched to a gene; V was cut back by 3 bases and J by 9 bases. Germline V gene lookup returns CDR1 MDHEN and CDR2 SYDVKM. The CDR3 nucleotides are TGTGCCAGCAGTTTTGAACTCGGACAGGGGTACGGTGAGCAGTTCTTC. Translation: CASSFELGQGYGEQFF.

The chain has TRBV28 and TRBJ2-7; 9 bases map to TRBD1. The length of the CDR3 is 14 residues. Trimming cost V 4 bases and J 6 bases; bases outside gene matches: 7. Germline V gives CDR1 MDHEN, CDR2 SYDVKM. CDR3 bases: TGTGCCAGCAGTTCGGGACAGGGAATTCTCGAGCAGTACTTC. Translating it yields CASSSGQGILEQYF.

This clonotype was detected many times. This chain connects TRBV9 to TRBJ2-1, with no clear D. V lost 7 bases to trimming and J lost 4 bases, with 9 bases between them. CDR1 is SGDLS and CDR2 is YYNGEE in the germline V gene. CDR3 length: 12 amino acids. For the CDR3, the DNA is TGTGCCAGCGGTAGTTTGTACAATGAGCAGTTCTTC. Its translation is CASGSLYNEQFF.